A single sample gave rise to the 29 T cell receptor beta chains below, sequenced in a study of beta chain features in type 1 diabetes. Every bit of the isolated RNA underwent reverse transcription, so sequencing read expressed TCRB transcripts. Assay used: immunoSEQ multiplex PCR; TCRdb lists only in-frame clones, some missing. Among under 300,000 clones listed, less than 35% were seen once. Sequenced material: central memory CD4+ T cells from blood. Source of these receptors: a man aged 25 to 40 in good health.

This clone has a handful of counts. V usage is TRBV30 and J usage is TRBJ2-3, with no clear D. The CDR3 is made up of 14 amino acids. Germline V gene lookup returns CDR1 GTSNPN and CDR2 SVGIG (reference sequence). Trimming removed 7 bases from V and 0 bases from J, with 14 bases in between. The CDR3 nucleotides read TGTGCCTCTCCAGGCGGCCCTAGCACAGATACGCAGTATTTT. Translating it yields CASPGGPSTDTQYF. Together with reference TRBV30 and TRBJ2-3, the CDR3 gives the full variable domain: SQTIHQWPATLVQPVGSPLSLECTVEGTSNPNLYWYRQAAGRGLQLLFYSVGIGQISSEVPQNLSASRPQDRQFILSSKKLLLSDSGFYLCASPGGPSTDTQYFGPGTRLTVL.

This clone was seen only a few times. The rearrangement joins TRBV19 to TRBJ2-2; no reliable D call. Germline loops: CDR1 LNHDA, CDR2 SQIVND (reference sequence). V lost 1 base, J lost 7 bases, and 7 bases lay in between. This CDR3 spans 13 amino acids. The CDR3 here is CASSIGVRGELFF. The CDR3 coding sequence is TGTGCCAGTAGTATAGGAGTACGCGGGGAGCTGTTTTTT.

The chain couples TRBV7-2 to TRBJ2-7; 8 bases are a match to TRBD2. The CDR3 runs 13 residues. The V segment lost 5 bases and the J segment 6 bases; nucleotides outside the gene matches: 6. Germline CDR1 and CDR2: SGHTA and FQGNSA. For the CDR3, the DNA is TGTGCCAGCAGCCCGGGGGGGCTAAGCGAGCAGTACTTC. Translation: CASSPGGLSEQYF.

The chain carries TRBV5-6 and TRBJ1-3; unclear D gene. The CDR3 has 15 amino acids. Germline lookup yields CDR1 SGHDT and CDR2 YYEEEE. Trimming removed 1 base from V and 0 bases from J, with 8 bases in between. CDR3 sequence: CASSLLVGSGNTIYF. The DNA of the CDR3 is TGTGCCAGCAGCTTGCTCGTGGGCTCTGGAAACACCATATATTTT.

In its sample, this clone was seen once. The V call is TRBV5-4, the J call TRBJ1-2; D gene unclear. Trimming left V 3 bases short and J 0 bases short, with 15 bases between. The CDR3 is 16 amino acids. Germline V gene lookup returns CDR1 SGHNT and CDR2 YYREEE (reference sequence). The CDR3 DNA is TGTGCCAGCAGCTCAAACAAGGTCTCAGCTAACTATGGCTACACCTTC. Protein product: CASSSNKVSANYGYTF. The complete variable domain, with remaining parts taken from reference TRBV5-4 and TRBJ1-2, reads ETGVTQSPTHLIKTRGQQVTLRCSSQSGHNTVSWYQQALGQGPQFIFQYYREEENGRGNFPPRFSGLQFPNYSSELNVNALELDDSALYLCASSSNKVSANYGYTFGSGTRLTVV.

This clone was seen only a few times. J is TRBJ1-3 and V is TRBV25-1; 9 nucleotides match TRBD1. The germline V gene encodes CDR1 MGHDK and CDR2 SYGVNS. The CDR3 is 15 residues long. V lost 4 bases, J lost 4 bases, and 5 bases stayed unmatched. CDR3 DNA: TGTGCCAGCAGTGTACAGGGGGCGCGGGGAAACACCATATATTTT. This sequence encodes CASSVQGARGNTIYF.

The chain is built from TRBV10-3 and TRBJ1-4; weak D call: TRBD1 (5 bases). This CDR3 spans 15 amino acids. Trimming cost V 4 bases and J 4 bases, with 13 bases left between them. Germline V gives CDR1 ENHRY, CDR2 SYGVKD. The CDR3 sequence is CAISGGGRVNEKLFF. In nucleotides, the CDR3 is TGTGCCATCAGTGGAGGTGGCAGGGTTAATGAAAAACTGTTTTTT.

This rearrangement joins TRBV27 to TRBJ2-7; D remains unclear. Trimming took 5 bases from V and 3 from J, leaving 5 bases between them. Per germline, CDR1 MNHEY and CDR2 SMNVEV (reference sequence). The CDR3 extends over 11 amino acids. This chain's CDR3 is CASSLLYEQYF. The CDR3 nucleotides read TGTGCCAGCAGTCTCCTCTACGAGCAGTACTTC.

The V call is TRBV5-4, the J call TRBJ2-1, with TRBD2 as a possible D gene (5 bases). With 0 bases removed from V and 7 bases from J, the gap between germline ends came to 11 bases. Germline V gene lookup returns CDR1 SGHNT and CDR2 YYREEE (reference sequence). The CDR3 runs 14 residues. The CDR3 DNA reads TGTGCCAGCAGCTTGGGCGGGCTCACAAATGAGCAGTTCTTC. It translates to CASSLGGLTNEQFF.

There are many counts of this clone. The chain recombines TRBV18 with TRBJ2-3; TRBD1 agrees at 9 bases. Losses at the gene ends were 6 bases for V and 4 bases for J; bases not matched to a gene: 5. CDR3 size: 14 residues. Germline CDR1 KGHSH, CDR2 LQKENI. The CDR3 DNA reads TGTGCCAGCTCGCCGACAGGGGGATCAGATACGCAGTATTTT. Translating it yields CASSPTGGSDTQYF.

Here the CDR3 reads CASSLRREALGYEQFF. The CDR3 coding sequence is TGTGCCAGCAGCCTCCGGCGGGAGGCACTTGGCTATGAGCAGTTCTTC. The chain links TRBV7-9 to TRBJ2-1; TRBD2 matches 8 bases. The CDR3 loop spans 16 amino acids. V trimming: 5 bases; J trimming: 8 bases; junction bases outside the gene matches: 14. The germline V gene has CDR1 SEHNR and CDR2 FQNEAQ (reference sequence).

The CDR3 sequence: CSVEAGVGDTQYF. The CDR3 DNA reads TGCAGCGTTGAAGCGGGAGTGGGAGATACGCAGTATTTT. The rearrangement links TRBV29-1 to TRBJ2-3; D might be TRBD2 (6 bases). This CDR3 spans 13 amino acids. Between the trimmed V and J ends, which lost 1 base and 5 bases, there was a span of 10 bases. The V gene's germline CDR1 is SQVTM and CDR2 ANQGSEA.

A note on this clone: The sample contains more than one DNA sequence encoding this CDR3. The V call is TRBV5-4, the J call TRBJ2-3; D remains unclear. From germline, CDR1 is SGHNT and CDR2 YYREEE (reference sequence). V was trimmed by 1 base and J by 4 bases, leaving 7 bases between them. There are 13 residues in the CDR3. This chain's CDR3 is CASSLPPADTQYF. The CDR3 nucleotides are TGTGCCAGCAGCTTGCCCCCAGCAGATACGCAGTATTTT.

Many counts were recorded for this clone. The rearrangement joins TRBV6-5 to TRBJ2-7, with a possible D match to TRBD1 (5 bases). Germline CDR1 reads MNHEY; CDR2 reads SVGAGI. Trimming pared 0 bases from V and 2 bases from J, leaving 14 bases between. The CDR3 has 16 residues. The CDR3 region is CASSYSMSARAYEQYF. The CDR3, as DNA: TGTGCCAGCAGTTACTCGATGTCGGCCAGGGCCTACGAGCAGTACTTC.

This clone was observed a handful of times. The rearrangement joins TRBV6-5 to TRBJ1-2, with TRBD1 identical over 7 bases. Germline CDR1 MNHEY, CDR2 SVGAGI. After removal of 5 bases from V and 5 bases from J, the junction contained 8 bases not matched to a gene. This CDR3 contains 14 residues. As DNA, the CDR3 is TGTGCCAGCAGTAACGGACAGGACTTTTATGGCTACACCTTC. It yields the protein CASSNGQDFYGYTF.

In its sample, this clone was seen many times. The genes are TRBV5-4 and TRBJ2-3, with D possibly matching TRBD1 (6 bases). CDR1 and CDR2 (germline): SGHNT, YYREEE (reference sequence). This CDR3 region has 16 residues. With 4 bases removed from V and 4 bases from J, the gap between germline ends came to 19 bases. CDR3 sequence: CASSDGRRTVADTQYF. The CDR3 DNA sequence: TGTGCCAGCAGCGATGGCCGAAGGACAGTCGCAGATACGCAGTATTTT.

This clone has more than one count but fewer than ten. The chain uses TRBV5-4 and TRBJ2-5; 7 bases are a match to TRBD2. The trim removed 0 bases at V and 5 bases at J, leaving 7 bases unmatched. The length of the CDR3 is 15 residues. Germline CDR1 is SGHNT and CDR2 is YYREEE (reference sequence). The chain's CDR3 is CASSLVSGGSETQYF. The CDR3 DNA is TGTGCCAGCAGCTTGGTATCCGGCGGGAGCGAGACCCAGTACTTC.

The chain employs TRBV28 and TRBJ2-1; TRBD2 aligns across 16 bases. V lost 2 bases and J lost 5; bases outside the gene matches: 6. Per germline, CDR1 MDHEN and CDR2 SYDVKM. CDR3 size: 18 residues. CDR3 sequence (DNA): TGTGCCAGCAGTTTAATAGGGGGACTAGCGGGAGGGGACAATGAGCAGTTCTTC. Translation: CASSLIGGLAGGDNEQFF.

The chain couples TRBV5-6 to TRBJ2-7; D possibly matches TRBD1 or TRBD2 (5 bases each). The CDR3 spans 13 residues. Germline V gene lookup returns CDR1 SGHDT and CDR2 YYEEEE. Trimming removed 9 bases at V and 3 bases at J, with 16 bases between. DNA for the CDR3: TGTGCCACCCACCGGGACCCTCACTACGAGCAGTACTTC. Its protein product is CATHRDPHYEQYF.

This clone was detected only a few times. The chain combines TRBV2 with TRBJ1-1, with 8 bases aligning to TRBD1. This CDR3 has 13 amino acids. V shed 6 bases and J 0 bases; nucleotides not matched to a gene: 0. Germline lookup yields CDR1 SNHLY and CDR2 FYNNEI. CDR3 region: CASRGQVNTEAFF. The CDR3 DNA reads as TGTGCCAGCAGGGGACAGGTGAACACTGAAGCTTTCTTT.

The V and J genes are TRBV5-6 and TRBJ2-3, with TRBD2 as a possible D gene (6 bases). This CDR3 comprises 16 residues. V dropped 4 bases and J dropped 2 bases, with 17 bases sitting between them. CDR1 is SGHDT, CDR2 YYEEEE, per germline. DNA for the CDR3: TGTGCCAGCAGCCTACCCGCGGGAAGGGCCACAGATACGCAGTATTTT. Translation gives CASSLPAGRATDTQYF.

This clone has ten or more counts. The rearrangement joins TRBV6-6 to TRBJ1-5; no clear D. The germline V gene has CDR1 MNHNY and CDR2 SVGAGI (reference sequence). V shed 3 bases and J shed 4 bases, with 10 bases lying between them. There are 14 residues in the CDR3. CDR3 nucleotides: TGTGCCAGCAGTTATGCCGGGCAGAATCAGCCCCAGCATTTT. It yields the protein CASSYAGQNQPQHF.

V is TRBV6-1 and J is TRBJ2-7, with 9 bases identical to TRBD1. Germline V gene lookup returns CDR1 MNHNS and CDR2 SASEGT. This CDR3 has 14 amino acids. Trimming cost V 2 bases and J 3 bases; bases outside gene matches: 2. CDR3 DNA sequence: TGTGCCAGCAGTGAATTGACAGGGGGCTACGAGCAGTACTTC. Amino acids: CASSELTGGYEQYF.

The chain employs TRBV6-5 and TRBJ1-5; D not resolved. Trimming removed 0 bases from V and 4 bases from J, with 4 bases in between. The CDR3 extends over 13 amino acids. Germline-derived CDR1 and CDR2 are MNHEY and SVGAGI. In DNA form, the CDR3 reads TGTGCCAGCAGTTACTCGCGTAATCAGCCCCAGCATTTT. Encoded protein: CASSYSRNQPQHF.

The CDR3 reads CASSFQSGVGETQYF. The CDR3 DNA reads as TGTGCCAGCAGCTTCCAATCAGGGGTGGGGGAGACCCAGTACTTC. The chain combines TRBV9 with TRBJ2-5; D is perhaps TRBD1 (6 bases). The CDR3 consists of 15 residues. CDR1 and CDR2 from the germline V gene are SGDLS and YYNGEE. Between the trimmed V and J ends, which lost 4 bases and 5 bases, there was a span of 18 bases.

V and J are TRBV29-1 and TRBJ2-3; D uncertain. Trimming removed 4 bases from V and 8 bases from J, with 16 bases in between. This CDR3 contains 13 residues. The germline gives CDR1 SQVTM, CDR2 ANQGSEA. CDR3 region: CSVGSPPVGTQYF. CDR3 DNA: TGCAGCGTTGGCTCCCCCCCGGTGGGTACGCAGTATTTT.

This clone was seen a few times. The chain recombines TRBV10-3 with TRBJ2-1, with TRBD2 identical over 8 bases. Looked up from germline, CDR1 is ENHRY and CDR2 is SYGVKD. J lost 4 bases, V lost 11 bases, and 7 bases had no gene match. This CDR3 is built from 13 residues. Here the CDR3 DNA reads TGTGCCTCGGGAGGCGGGGGGTACAATGAGCAGTTCTTC. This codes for CASGGGGYNEQFF.

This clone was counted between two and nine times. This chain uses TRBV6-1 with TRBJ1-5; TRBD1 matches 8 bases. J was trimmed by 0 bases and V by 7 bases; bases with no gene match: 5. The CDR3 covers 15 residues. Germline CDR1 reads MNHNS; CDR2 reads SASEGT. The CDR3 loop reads CASTLRGPSNQPQHF. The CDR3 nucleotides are TGTGCCAGCACCCTCAGGGGGCCTAGCAATCAGCCCCAGCATTTT.

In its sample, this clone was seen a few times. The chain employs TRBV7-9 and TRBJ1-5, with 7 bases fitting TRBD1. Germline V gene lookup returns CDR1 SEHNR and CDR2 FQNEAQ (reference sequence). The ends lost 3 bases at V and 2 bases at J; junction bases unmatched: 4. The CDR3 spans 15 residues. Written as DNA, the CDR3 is TGTGCCAGCAGCTTGGTAGGGGGCGGCAATCAGCCCCAGCATTTT. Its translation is CASSLVGGGNQPQHF.